This entry describes one TCR beta chain. Its matching antigen is unknown. Clones were read by immunoSEQ multiplex PCR, and TCRdb kept only the in-frame ones, dropping some. This table has 98,000 or so clones, roughly 93% appearing once. These data are taken from a study of siplizumab effects on memory and regulatory T cells. Whole-study results and caveats: Proliferating siplizumab-cultured Tregs lacked confirmed suppressive function. It was not possible to assign a naive or memory phenotype to roughly 75-97% of proliferating CD4+ or CD8+ clones. In siplizumab conditions, mappable alloreactive CD4+ clones averaged approximately 70% Treg-derived, against 25% to 30% in controls.

CDR3 length equals 17 residues. Germline CDR1 SGDLS, CDR2 YYNGEE. Trimming cost V 0 bases and J 7 bases; bases outside gene matches: 9. Input material: Tregs sorted from blood. The J gene is TRBJ2-1, the V gene TRBV9; 11 nucleotides agree with TRBD2. The sequence was collected from a human donor in good health. CDR3 nucleotide sequence: TGTGCCAGCAGCGTAGGGGGTGGGGCTAGCGGGAGGAATGAGCAGTTCTTC. Encoded protein: CASSVGGGASGRNEQFF.